The rows below give T cell receptor beta chains drawn from one sample of a study of blood T cell repertoires in COVID-19. Only in-frame clones appear in the TCRdb table, and some are missing; sequencing was by immunoSEQ multiplex PCR. The data hold fewer than 15,000 clones, with 85% to 90% observed a single time. What was sequenced was peripheral blood. All receptors come from a woman aged 70-85 years in a cohort sampled during active or convalescent COVID-19. Both conserved end residues are part of each CDR3. The D gene is left open where the match is weak. Clone sizes are given selectively: once, few, many, or a class where the clone is expanded.

V,J,D,size,CDR3,DNA
TRBV7-9,TRBJ1-3,.,few,CATGKNRAGNTIYF,TGTGCCACCGGCAAAAACAGGGCTGGAAACACCATATATTTT
TRBV28,TRBJ2-3,TRBD2,.,CATAGTSGTDTQYF,TGTGCCACCGCCGGGACTAGCGGCACAGATACGCAGTATTTT
TRBV4-3,TRBJ2-3,.,.,CASSQPGGQADTQYF,TGCGCCAGCAGCCAGCCAGGGGGGCAGGCAGATACGCAGTATTTT
TRBV7-8,TRBJ2-5,.,.,CASKVLRETQYF,TGTGCCAGCAAAGTCCTTCGGGAGACCCAGTACTTC
TRBV12-3/TRBV12-4,TRBJ1-5,.,.,CASRIGEFQPQHF,TGTGCCAGCAGGATTGGAGAATTTCAGCCCCAGCATTTT
TRBV7-2,TRBJ2-4,TRBD1,.,CASSTRQGGDKNIQYF,TGTGCCAGCAGCACACGACAGGGCGGTGACAAAAACATTCAGTACTTC
TRBV7-9,TRBJ1-5,.,.,CASSLGPGDQPQHF,TGTGCCAGCAGCTTAGGGCCGGGAGATCAGCCCCAGCATTTT
TRBV12-3/TRBV12-4,TRBJ1-2,.,.,CASSSSQGYGYTF,TGTGCCAGCAGTTCCTCACAGGGCTATGGCTACACCTTC
TRBV11-2,TRBJ1-4,.,.,CASSPRHNTATNEKLFF,TGTGCCAGCAGCCCACGACATAACACCGCAACTAATGAAAAACTGTTTTTT
TRBV5-1,TRBJ1-4,TRBD1,.,CASSLGQAVNEKLFF,TGCGCCAGCAGCTTAGGACAGGCAGTTAATGAAAAACTGTTTTTT
TRBV7-2,TRBJ1-6,.,.,CASSFGERNSPLHF,TGTGCCAGCAGCTTCGGGGAGCGCAATTCACCCCTCCACTTT
TRBV7-2,TRBJ2-7,TRBD1,.,CASSLADRVYYEQYF,TGTGCCAGCAGCTTAGCGGACAGGGTATACTACGAGCAGTACTTC
TRBV6-1,TRBJ1-5,TRBD1,once,CASSEALTGNQPQHF,TGTGCCAGCAGTGAAGCCTTGACAGGGAATCAGCCCCAGCATTTT
TRBV5-6,TRBJ2-3,.,.,CASSFTGTDTQYF,TGTGCCAGCAGCTTTACAGGGACAGATACGCAGTATTTT